These T cell receptor beta chains were read from a single sample in a study of blood T cell repertoires in COVID-19. Repertoires were generated with immunoSEQ multiplex PCR, while TCRdb's copy carries only in-frame clones and drops some. The top ten hold 9.5% to 15% of the sample, which has tens of thousands of clones, 80% to 90% seen once. The sample taken for sequencing was peripheral blood. The receptors shown here come from a human donor with active COVID-19. The donor label of this sample is uncertain. Each CDR3 is given with its conserved first and last residue. D genes are given only for firm matches. Rows may omit the clone size; those that give it use once, few, many or a size class.

J gene,clone size,V gene,D gene,CDR3 protein,CDR3 DNA
TRBJ1-4,once,TRBV5-6,-,CASSFSPPTNEKLFF,TGTGCCAGCAGCTTCAGTCCTCCAACTAATGAAAAACTGTTTTTT
TRBJ2-1,-,TRBV6-5,-,CASSSQGLPPGEQFF,TGTGCCAGCAGTTCCCAGGGACTCCCCCCTGGTGAGCAGTTCTTC
TRBJ2-7,-,TRBV6-5,-,CASSSTVTYEQYF,TGTGCCAGCAGCTCGACAGTGACCTACGAGCAGTACTTC
TRBJ2-2,-,TRBV6-5,-,CASSSGLLNTGELFF,TGTGCCAGTTCAAGTGGGCTTTTGAACACCGGGGAGCTGTTTTTT
TRBJ2-1,-,TRBV7-7,-,CASSLAQSSYNEQFF,TGTGCTAGCAGCTTAGCACAGAGCTCCTACAATGAGCAGTTCTTC
TRBJ1-1,once,TRBV2,-,CASSDPAGRAFF,TGTGCCAGCAGTGACCCGGCAGGGCGCGCTTTCTTT
TRBJ1-2,-,TRBV19,TRBD1,CASSDRGGGYTF,TGTGCCAGTAGCGACAGGGGGGGTGGCTACACCTTC
TRBJ2-6,-,TRBV14,-,CASSQKGLSGANVLTF,TGTGCCAGCAGCCAAAAGGGGCTCTCTGGGGCCAACGTCCTGACTTTC
TRBJ2-3,few,TRBV4-2,-,CASSSTDTQYF,TGTGCCAGTTCTAGCACAGATACGCAGTATTTT
TRBJ1-5,-,TRBV6-5,-,CASSYSAVLDQPQHF,TGTGCCAGCAGTTACTCGGCCGTTCTAGATCAGCCCCAGCATTTT
TRBJ2-7,-,TRBV11-2,-,CASSSTGGPPYSRYF,TGTGCCAGCAGCTCGACCGGGGGGCCACCCTATTCACGGTACTTC
TRBJ1-5,once,TRBV6-2/TRBV6-3,-,CASSFRRSNQPQHF,TGTGCCAGCAGTTTCCGCCGGAGCAATCAGCCCCAGCATTTT
TRBJ2-1,-,TRBV11-3,TRBD2,CASSQGLAGGIRRSYNEQFF,TGTGCCAGCAGCCAGGGACTAGCGGGGGGGATAAGAAGGTCCTACAATGAGCAGTTCTTC
TRBJ1-2,-,TRBV5-5,-,CASSLVSGVGYTF,TGTGCCAGCAGCTTGGTTTCAGGGGTTGGCTACACCTTC
TRBJ2-7,-,TRBV9,-,CVSPGTSRYEQYF,TGTGTCAGCCCCGGGACATCACGATACGAGCAGTACTTC
TRBJ2-7,-,TRBV7-2,-,CASSLLIHEQYF,TGTGCCAGCAGCTTGCTAATCCACGAGCAGTACTTC
TRBJ1-5,-,TRBV6-5,-,CASASGGNQPQHF,TGTGCCAGCGCCTCCGGGGGCAATCAGCCCCAGCATTTT
TRBJ1-2,-,TRBV27,TRBD1,CASRSSGGYGYTF,TGTGCCAGCAGATCCTCAGGGGGCTATGGCTACACCTTC
TRBJ1-1,-,TRBV7-3,-,CASSLNGAKNTEAFF,TGTGCCAGCAGCTTAAATGGGGCTAAGAACACTGAAGCTTTCTTT
TRBJ2-1,few,TRBV2,-,CASSGSGTGNEQFF,TGTGCCAGCAGCGGGTCCGGGACTGGGAATGAGCAGTTCTTC
TRBJ2-2,-,TRBV9,-,CASSWGPGELFF,TGTGCCAGCAGTTGGGGCCCCGGGGAGCTGTTTTTT
TRBJ2-5,once,TRBV5-1,-,CASSPAPGGGSQYF,TGCGCCAGCAGCCCAGCCCCGGGCGGAGGGAGCCAGTACTTC
TRBJ1-4,-,TRBV5-5,-,CASSLGHSEKLFF,TGTGCCAGCAGCTTGGGACACAGTGAAAAACTGTTTTTT
TRBJ2-7,-,TRBV11-2,TRBD2,CASSPTTSGVKTYEQYF,TGTGCCAGCAGCCCAACAACTAGCGGGGTGAAAACCTACGAGCAGTACTTC
TRBJ2-1,few,TRBV6-1,TRBD2,CASSASSSGGFNEQFF,TGTGCCAGCAGTGCCTCTTCTAGCGGGGGTTTCAATGAGCAGTTCTTC
TRBJ2-7,once,TRBV2,-,CASTRDRNYEQYF,TGTGCCAGCACTAGAGACAGGAACTACGAGCAGTACTTC
TRBJ2-3,-,TRBV7-3,-,CASSLKLAKNTDTQYF,TGTGCCAGCAGCTTAAAGCTAGCGAAAAACACAGATACGCAGTATTTT
TRBJ1-3,-,TRBV19,-,CASSINPVGNTIYF,TGTGCCAGTAGTATCAACCCGGTTGGAAACACCATATATTTT
TRBJ1-2,-,TRBV15,TRBD1,CATSRAMTGAMKYGYTF,TGTGCCACCAGCAGAGCTATGACAGGGGCGATGAAATATGGCTACACCTTC
TRBJ1-1,-,TRBV30,TRBD1,CASRGAGGSMNTEAFF,TGTGCCTCCCGGGGGGCAGGGGGCTCCATGAACACTGAAGCTTTCTTT
TRBJ2-7,-,TRBV2,TRBD2,CASSLGLAGYEQYF,TGTGCCAGCAGTCTCGGGCTAGCGGGCTACGAGCAGTACTTC
TRBJ2-1,-,TRBV12-2,-,CASRFLLAGTEQFF,TGTGCAAGTCGCTTTCTTCTAGCGGGGACTGAGCAGTTCTTC
TRBJ2-7,-,TRBV7-2,TRBD2,CASSLVAGGPYEQYF,TGTGCCAGCAGCTTAGTAGCGGGAGGGCCTTACGAGCAGTACTTC
TRBJ1-1,-,TRBV2,TRBD1,CASSGGQANTEAFF,TGTGCCAGCAGTGGGGGACAGGCCAACACTGAAGCTTTCTTT
TRBJ2-7,-,TRBV28,-,CASREGHSYEQYF,TGTGCCAGCAGGGAGGGTCACTCCTACGAGCAGTACTTC